The 18 T cell receptor beta chains in this list originate from one sample, sequenced in a study of T cells in Graves' hyperthyroidism and ophthalmopathy. Amplification of TCR beta CDR3 regions was performed using RNA transcripts as template. The HTBI primer set drove a first-round RT-PCR of the TCR CDR3. One entry per CDR3 protein, called by TCRdb with MiXCR from the multiplex PCR reads. The sample lists roughly 35,000 distinct CDR3 sequences, 52% occurring once. Source material: blood. These receptors all stem from a woman aged 40 to 49 with Graves' ophthalmopathy.

The V and J genes are TRBV7-6 and TRBJ1-5; D gene ambiguous. V was pared by 1 base and J by 9 bases, with 10 bases between. Germline V CDR1 and CDR2: SGHVS, FNYEAQ. There are 13 residues in the CDR3. The CDR3 nucleotides are TGTGCCAGCAGCTTAGATTTCGCAGGGCCCCAGCATTTT. Residues: CASSLDFAGPQHF. Using reference TRBV7-6 and TRBJ1-5 for the parts outside the CDR3, the full variable domain is GAGVSQSPRYKVTKRGQDVALRCDPISGHVSLYWYRQALGQGPEFLTYFNYEAQQDKSGLPNDRFSAERPEGSISTLTIQRTEQRDSAMYRCASSLDFAGPQHFGDGTRLSIL.

This clonotype is medium-sized in the sample. V gene TRBV24-1 combines with J gene TRBJ2-1; 15 bases agree with TRBD2. The CDR3 contains 18 residues. Germline CDR1 KGHDR, CDR2 SFDVKD. Trimming cost V 5 bases and J 8 bases; bases outside gene matches: 12. As DNA, the CDR3 is TGTGCCACCAGTGGAAAAAGGACTAGCGGGAGGGCCTTCGATGAGCAGTTCTTC. Residues: CATSGKRTSGRAFDEQFF.

In regard to this clonotype: This could be a read error, since a much larger clone is one nucleotide away. This sequence joins TRBV3-1 and TRBJ2-3; D is uncertain. The length of the CDR3 is 15 residues. Germline CDR1 LGHDT, CDR2 YNNKEL (reference sequence). The CDR3 protein is CASSQELSLPDTRYF. The CDR3 DNA reads as TGTGCCAGCAGCCAAGAACTATCCTTGCCAGATACGCGGTATTTT.

This clonotype has only a few counts. At one of its ends the junction is not consistent with the germline gene, which may arise from a read error. CDR3 sequence: CATSGPRTGGTNEKPFF. The CDR3 region has the DNA TGTGCCACCAGCGGCCCCCGCACAGGGGGGACTAATGAAAAACCGTTTTTT. The chain combines TRBV15 with TRBJ1-4; 8 bases line up with TRBD1. The germline CDR1 and CDR2 sequences are LNHNV and YYDKDF (reference sequence). The CDR3 contains 17 residues.

The chain recombines TRBV9 with TRBJ2-7; TRBD1 might be the D (6 bases). V lost 7 bases, J lost 3 bases, and 17 bases lay in between. This CDR3 comprises 14 residues. CDR1 SGDLS and CDR2 YYNGEE come from the germline V gene. CDR3 in DNA: TGTGCCAGCGGCACAGAACAGGGACACTACGAGCAGTACTTC. Translation: CASGTEQGHYEQYF. The full variable domain, its missing parts supplied by reference TRBV9 and TRBJ2-7, is DSGVTQTPKHLITATGQRVTLRCSPRSGDLSVYWYQQSLDQGLQFLIQYYNGEERAKGNILERFSAQQFPDLHSELNLSSLELGDSALYFCASGTEQGHYEQYFGPGTRLTVT.

The genes are TRBV7-2 and TRBJ2-1, with no clear D. This CDR3 has 13 residues. Germline-derived CDR1 and CDR2 are SGHTA and FQGNSA. V lost 3 bases, J lost 5 bases, and 8 bases lay in between. CDR3 residues: CASSFGRNNEQFF. The CDR3 DNA is TGTGCCAGCAGCTTCGGCAGGAACAATGAGCAGTTCTTC.

This clonotype has at least ten counts. The V gene is TRBV5-1, the J gene TRBJ2-3; D may be TRBD2 (5 bases). This CDR3 has 14 amino acids. Germline CDR1 is SGHRS and CDR2 is YFSETQ. Trimming stripped 7 bases from V and 0 bases from J, with 12 bases between. The CDR3 coding sequence is TGCGCCAGCTCCGCCGGGGTAAGCACAGATACGCAGTATTTT. It codes for CASSAGVSTDTQYF. The whole variable domain, remainder taken from reference TRBV5-1 and TRBJ2-3, is KAGVTQTPRYLIKTRGQQVTLSCSPISGHRSVSWYQQTPGQGLQFLFEYFSETQRNKGNFPGRFSGRQFSNSRSEMNVSTLELGDSALYLCASSAGVSTDTQYFGPGTRLTVL.

This chain uses TRBV25-1 with TRBJ2-3, with D maybe TRBD2 (6 bases). CDR3 length equals 13 residues. Germline V CDR1 and CDR2: MGHDK, SYGVNS. V shed 6 bases and J shed 2 bases, with 9 bases lying between them. CDR3 region: CASSGSYTDTQYF. The CDR3 region has the DNA TGTGCCAGCAGCGGGAGTTACACAGATACGCAGTATTTT.

The sample holds many counts of this clonotype. The rearrangement links TRBV5-4 to TRBJ1-4; 7 nucleotides agree with TRBD1. J was trimmed by 5 bases and V by 0 bases; bases with no gene match: 4. This CDR3 comprises 15 residues. Germline V gene data show CDR1 as SGHNT and CDR2 as YYREEE (reference sequence). In DNA, the CDR3 is TGTGCCAGCAGCTTGGCCGGGACAGAGAATGAAAAACTGTTTTTT. Translating it yields CASSLAGTENEKLFF.

V gene TRBV2 combines with J gene TRBJ1-2; TRBD1 agrees at 8 bases. The CDR3 consists of 15 residues. The V gene's germline CDR1 is SNHLY and CDR2 FYNNEI. The V and J ends lost 5 bases and 5 bases, in that order; junction bases with no gene match: 10. The CDR3 nucleotides read TGTGCCAGCAGTTTACCAGGGGGCGGTGGATATGGCTACACCTTC. Translation gives CASSLPGGGGYGYTF.

Many counts were recorded for this clonotype. This rearrangement joins TRBV19 to TRBJ1-2; D ambiguous. There are 13 residues in the CDR3. Germline V gene lookup returns CDR1 LNHDA and CDR2 SQIVND (reference sequence). V was cut by 7 bases and J by 8 bases, with 17 bases left in between. CDR3 amino acids: CASTLAGSNGYTF. DNA for the CDR3: TGTGCCAGTACCCTAGCGGGTTCCAACGGCTACACCTTC.

This clonotype was seen ten or more times. DNA for the CDR3: TGTGCCAGCAGTTACAGGGGTGAGAATTCACCCCTCCACTTT. Its translation is CASSYRGENSPLHF. The rearrangement links TRBV6-5 to TRBJ1-6; the D gene is possibly TRBD1 (5 bases). V lost 2 bases and J lost 7, with 9 bases in between. CDR1 is MNHEY, CDR2 SVGAGI, per germline. The CDR3 length is 14 residues.

In this sample, this clonotype is medium-sized. V gene TRBV9 combines with J gene TRBJ1-2, with D possibly matching TRBD1 (5 bases). Trimming cost V 0 bases and J 6 bases, with 15 bases left between them. The CDR3 consists of 15 residues. From germline, CDR1 is SGDLS and CDR2 YYNGEE. The CDR3 sequence: CASSVEGNLGDGYTF. DNA of the CDR3: TGTGCCAGCAGCGTAGAAGGGAACCTAGGGGATGGCTACACCTTC.

The rearrangement links TRBV25-1 to TRBJ2-1; maybe TRBD2 (6 bases). CDR3 length equals 13 residues. Germline CDR1 is MGHDK and CDR2 is SYGVNS. CDR3 sequence (DNA): TGTGCTAGATGGGACTCGCACTACAATGAGCAGTTCTTC. Amino acid sequence: CARWDSHYNEQFF.

The rearrangement joins TRBV7-9 to TRBJ1-2; maybe TRBD1 (6 bases). CDR3 size: 17 residues. Trimming left V 9 bases short and J 4 bases short, with 27 bases between. Germline CDR1 and CDR2: SEHNR and FQNEAQ (reference sequence). CDR3 residues: CASSIPAGGRQSYGYTF. Here the CDR3 DNA reads TGTGCCAGTAGTATCCCAGCGGGGGGGCGGCAGAGCTATGGCTACACCTTC.

A word on this clonotype: This likely comes from a read error, as the CDR3 has no conserved phenylalanine or tryptophan at its end. Because the CDR3's place on the DNA is in doubt, the DNA is left out and the CDR3 is given as listed by TCRdb. The chain joins TRBV6-2 or TRBV6-3 to TRBJ2-5; the table assigns TRBD1, which was not confirmed against the DNA. Germline values: CDR1 MNHEY, CDR2 SVGEGT. The CDR3 numbers 12 amino acids, ends counted. The CDR3 sequence: CASSYGGTTYGY.

This clonotype was seen repeatedly, ten times or more. The CDR3 is CASRRAGHSTDTQYF. Here the CDR3 DNA reads TGTGCCAGCAGGCGAGCGGGACACAGCACAGATACGCAGTATTTT. The chain joins TRBV12-3 or TRBV12-4 to TRBJ2-3, with a weak D call TRBD2 (7 bases). The V gene lost 6 bases and the J gene lost 0 bases, with 13 bases spanning the gap. The CDR3 has 15 amino acids.

This clonotype occurred many times. The rearrangement joins TRBV11-2 to TRBJ2-7; 8 bases are shared with TRBD1. Germline CDR1 and CDR2: SGHAT and FQNNGV. With 4 bases clipped from V and 2 bases from J, the junction kept 7 bases outside the gene matches. The CDR3 covers 15 residues. CDR3 protein: CASSWSTGDAYEQYF. The CDR3 nucleotides are TGTGCCAGCAGCTGGTCGACAGGGGACGCCTACGAGCAGTACTTC. The full variable domain, completed using reference TRBV11-2 and TRBJ2-7, is EAGVAQSPRYKIIEKRQSVAFWCNPISGHATLYWYQQILGQGPKLLIQFQNNGVVDDSQLPKDRFSAERLKGVDSTLKIQPAKLEDSAVYLCASSWSTGDAYEQYFGPGTRLTVT.